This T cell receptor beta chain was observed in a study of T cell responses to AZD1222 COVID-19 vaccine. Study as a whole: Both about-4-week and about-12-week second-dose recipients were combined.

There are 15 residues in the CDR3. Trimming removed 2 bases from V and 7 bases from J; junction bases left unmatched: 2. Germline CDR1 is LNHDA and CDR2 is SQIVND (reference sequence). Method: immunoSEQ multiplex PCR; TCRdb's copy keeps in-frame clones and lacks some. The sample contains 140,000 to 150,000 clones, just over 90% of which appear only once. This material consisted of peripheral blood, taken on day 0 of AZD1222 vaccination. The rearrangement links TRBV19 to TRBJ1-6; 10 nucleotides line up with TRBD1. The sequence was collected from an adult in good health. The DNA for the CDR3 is TGTGCCAGTAGTATATGGGACAGGGGAAATTCACCCCTCCACTTT. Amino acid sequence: CASSIWDRGNSPLHF.